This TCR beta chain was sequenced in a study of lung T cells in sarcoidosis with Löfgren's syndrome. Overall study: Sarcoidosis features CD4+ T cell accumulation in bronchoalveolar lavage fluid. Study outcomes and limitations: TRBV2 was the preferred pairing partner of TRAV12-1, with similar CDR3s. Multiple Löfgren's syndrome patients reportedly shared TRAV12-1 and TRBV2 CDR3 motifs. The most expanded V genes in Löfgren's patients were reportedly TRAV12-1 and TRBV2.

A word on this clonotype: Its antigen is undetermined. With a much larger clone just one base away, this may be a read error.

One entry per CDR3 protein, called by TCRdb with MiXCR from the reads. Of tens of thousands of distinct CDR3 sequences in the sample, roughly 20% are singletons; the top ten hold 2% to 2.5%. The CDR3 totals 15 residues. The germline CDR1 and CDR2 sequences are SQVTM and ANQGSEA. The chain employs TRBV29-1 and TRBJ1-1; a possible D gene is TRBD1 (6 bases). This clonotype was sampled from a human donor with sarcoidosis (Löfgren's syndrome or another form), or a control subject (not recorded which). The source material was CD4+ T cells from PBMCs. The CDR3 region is CSVEGARGANTEDFF. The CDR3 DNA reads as TGCAGCGTTGAAGGGGCGCGGGGGGCGAACACTGAAGATTTCTTT.